The 24 T cell receptor beta chains reported below all come from one sample, sequenced in a study of T cells in pancreatic ductal adenocarcinoma. Here immunoSEQ multiplex PCR was the method, and the copy in TCRdb shows in-frame clones only, minus some. The table has about 98,000 clones, about 95% seen once; the top ten hold 3.1%. Surgery without prior neoadjuvant therapy was the treatment of the selected pancreatic ductal adenocarcinoma patients. Sequenced input: PBMCs. These TCRs come from a human donor with pancreatic ductal adenocarcinoma.

This clone showed up just once. The chain carries TRBV18 and TRBJ2-7, with TRBD1 identical over 8 bases. There are 15 residues in the CDR3. Germline V gives CDR1 KGHSH, CDR2 LQKENI. With V trimmed by 4 bases and J by 6 bases, 11 bases remained unmatched. CDR3 region: CASSRPGTGPGEQYF. The CDR3 DNA sequence: TGTGCCAGCTCACGACCCGGGACAGGCCCTGGCGAGCAGTACTTC. Looking up the rest from reference TRBV18 and TRBJ2-7 gives the full variable domain: NAGVMQNPRHLVRRRGQEARLRCSPMKGHSHVYWYRQLPEEGLKFMVYLQKENIIDESGMPKERFSAEFPKEGPSILRIQQVVRGDSAAYFCASSRPGTGPGEQYFGPGTRLTVT.

The chain links TRBV9 to TRBJ2-7; no clear D. With 4 bases removed from V and 0 bases from J, the gap between germline ends came to 8 bases. The germline CDR1 and CDR2 sequences are SGDLS and YYNGEE. The CDR3 is 13 amino acids. CDR3 sequence: CASSPRGSYEQYF. The DNA for the CDR3 is TGTGCCAGCAGCCCCCGAGGCTCCTACGAGCAGTACTTC.

This chain connects TRBV10-3 to TRBJ2-1, with TRBD2 matching over 11 bases. The CDR3 loop spans 17 amino acids. V gave up 3 bases and J gave up 1 base; unmatched junction bases: 5. Germline values: CDR1 ENHRY, CDR2 SYGVKD. The CDR3 DNA follows: TGTGCCATCAGTGAACTAGCGGGAGCTGGTTCCTACAATGAGCAGTTCTTC. As protein: CAISELAGAGSYNEQFF.

The chain recombines TRBV20-1 with TRBJ2-5; no clear D. The CDR3 has 11 residues. Germline CDR1 is DFQATT and CDR2 is SNEGSKA (reference sequence). V shed 7 bases and J shed 3 bases, with 9 bases lying between them. CDR3 region: CSGFREETQYF. The CDR3 nucleotides are TGCAGTGGGTTTCGAGAAGAGACCCAGTACTTC.

Comments on this clone: One end of the junction varies from germline; a read error may be responsible. The chain carries TRBV30 and TRBJ2-1, with TRBD2 matching 9 bases. The CDR3 runs to 15 residues. The V gene's germline CDR1 is GTSNPN and CDR2 SVGIG (reference sequence). The CDR3 DNA reads as TGTGTCTGGAGTGTCGGGACTAGCATGTTCAATGAGCAGTTCTTC. Protein sequence: CVWSVGTSMFNEQFF.

The gene calls are TRBV19 and TRBJ2-3; tentative D call: TRBD2 (6 bases). Per germline, CDR1 LNHDA and CDR2 SQIVND (reference sequence). Trimming removed 7 bases at V and 1 base at J, with 12 bases between. This CDR3 has 14 residues. The CDR3 nucleotides read TGTGCCAGTAAGCGGGCAGCCGGCACAGATACGCAGTATTTT. The encoded protein is CASKRAAGTDTQYF. Using reference TRBV19 and TRBJ2-3 for the parts outside the CDR3, the full variable domain is DGGITQSPKYLFRKEGQNVTLSCEQNLNHDAMYWYRQDPGQGLRLIYYSQIVNDFQKGDIAEGYSVSREKKESFPLTVTSAQKNPTAFYLCASKRAAGTDTQYFGPGTRLTVL.

The rearrangement joins TRBV20-1 to TRBJ1-1, with a tentative D call TRBD1 (5 bases). The CDR3 contains 11 residues. V was shortened by 7 bases and J by 1 base, with 7 bases between the two germline ends. Germline V CDR1 and CDR2: DFQATT, SNEGSKA (reference sequence). The CDR3, as DNA: TGCAGTGGGACATCGAACACTGAAGCTTTCTTT. It yields the protein CSGTSNTEAFF.

The chain carries TRBV11-2 and TRBJ2-1, with D maybe TRBD2 (5 bases). V gave up 0 bases and J gave up 8 bases, with 8 bases separating them. Germline CDR1 and CDR2: SGHAT and FQNNGV. This CDR3 region has 13 residues. The CDR3 region is CASSLESGYEQFF. CDR3 nucleotides: TGTGCCAGCAGCTTAGAGTCGGGATATGAGCAGTTCTTC.

This sequence joins TRBV27 and TRBJ1-1; tentative D call: TRBD1 (5 bases). The CDR3 loop spans 11 amino acids. Germline values: CDR1 MNHEY, CDR2 SMNVEV (reference sequence). The V gene lost 6 bases and the J gene lost 4 bases, with 6 bases spanning the gap. CDR3 sequence reads: CASRGATEAFF. The CDR3 bases are TGTGCCAGCAGAGGGGCCACTGAAGCTTTCTTT.

V gene TRBV4-2 combines with J gene TRBJ2-5, with D unresolved. CDR1 and CDR2 (germline): LGHNA, YNFKEQ. The CDR3 extends over 13 amino acids. V lost 0 bases and J lost 5, with 7 bases in between. The DNA of the CDR3 is TGTGCCAGCAGCCAAGATCCCCGGGAGACCCAGTACTTC. The encoded protein is CASSQDPRETQYF.

The chain is built from TRBV11-2 and TRBJ1-4, with no clear D. The CDR3 has 15 residues. Trimming took off 1 base at V and 4 bases at J, with 10 bases between the two ends. Per the germline V gene, CDR1 is SGHAT and CDR2 is FQNNGV. CDR3 in amino acids: CASSLGAGGNEKLFF. As DNA, the CDR3 is TGTGCCAGCAGCTTAGGCGCGGGAGGTAATGAAAAACTGTTTTTT.

This chain connects TRBV5-4 to TRBJ2-7; 11 nucleotides agree with TRBD2. Per the germline V gene, CDR1 is SGHNT and CDR2 is YYREEE (reference sequence). The CDR3 covers 13 residues. The ends lost 4 bases at V and 5 bases at J; junction bases unmatched: 2. CDR3 protein: CASSKGLADEQYF. The CDR3 DNA follows: TGTGCCAGCAGCAAGGGACTAGCGGACGAGCAGTACTTC.

V gene TRBV4-2 combines with J gene TRBJ2-1; 8 nucleotides match TRBD2. Germline lookup yields CDR1 LGHNA and CDR2 YNFKEQ. After removal of 1 base from V and 3 bases from J, the junction contained 5 bases not matched to a gene. The CDR3 runs 16 residues. The CDR3 loop is CASSQAIGTSYNEQFF. The CDR3, as DNA: TGTGCCAGCAGCCAAGCTATCGGGACTAGCTACAATGAGCAGTTCTTC.

The chain is built from TRBV28 and TRBJ2-3; 7 bases line up with TRBD1. The CDR3 has 15 residues. Trimming at V came to 7 bases and at J to 1 base, leaving 8 bases not matched to a gene. The germline gives CDR1 MDHEN, CDR2 SYDVKM. CDR3 DNA sequence: TGTGCCAGCACCCTCCGGGACAGCCGCACAGATACGCAGTATTTT. Protein: CASTLRDSRTDTQYF.

V gene TRBV4-2 combines with J gene TRBJ2-5, with D perhaps matching TRBD1 (5 bases). V lost 1 base to trimming and J lost 3 bases, with 9 bases between them. Germline values: CDR1 LGHNA, CDR2 YNFKEQ. The CDR3 has 14 amino acids. The CDR3 DNA follows: TGTGCCAGCAGCCAAGGACAGACGAAAGAGACCCAGTACTTC. Amino acid sequence: CASSQGQTKETQYF.

The rearrangement joins TRBV7-6 to TRBJ1-4; 10 positions agree with TRBD1. Trimming at V came to 3 bases and at J to 7 bases, leaving 2 bases not matched to a gene. This CDR3 has 14 amino acids. The germline gives CDR1 SGHVS, CDR2 FNYEAQ. The chain's CDR3 is CASSLGQGSEKLFF. As DNA, the CDR3 is TGTGCCAGCAGCTTGGGACAGGGGAGTGAAAAACTGTTTTTT.

The chain couples TRBV28 to TRBJ2-5; D perhaps matches TRBD2 (7 bases). From germline, CDR1 is MDHEN and CDR2 SYDVKM. V was shortened by 6 bases and J by 4 bases, with 15 bases between the two germline ends. This CDR3 is built from 14 residues. The CDR3 nucleotides are TGTGCCAGCAGCACGGGGGGCATCGGAGAGACCCAGTACTTC. Translated: CASSTGGIGETQYF. The whole variable domain, filled in from reference TRBV28 and TRBJ2-5, reads DVKVTQSSRYLVKRTGEKVFLECVQDMDHENMFWYRQDPGLGLRLIYFSYDVKMKEKGDIPEGYSVSREKKERFSLILESASTNQTSMYLCASSTGGIGETQYFGPGTRLLVL.

The V and J genes are TRBV2 and TRBJ2-7; TRBD1 agrees at 9 bases. Germline CDR1 and CDR2: SNHLY and FYNNEI. With V trimmed by 6 bases and J by 2 bases, 11 bases remained unmatched. The CDR3 sequence is 16 residues long. CDR3 region: CASSRSTGTGTYEQYF. The CDR3 coding sequence is TGTGCCAGCAGCCGATCGACCGGGACAGGGACCTACGAGCAGTACTTC.

The chain couples TRBV6-1 to TRBJ1-2; D not certain. CDR1 MNHNS and CDR2 SASEGT come from the germline V gene. The CDR3 sequence is 13 residues long. Trimming took off 7 bases at V and 4 bases at J, with 13 bases between the two ends. As DNA, the CDR3 is TGTGCCAGCACGAACAGCGGCTCCTATGGCTACACCTTC. The encoded protein is CASTNSGSYGYTF.

The V call is TRBV10-3, the J call TRBJ2-1, with 8 bases aligning to TRBD1. This CDR3 is built from 14 residues. The V segment lost 8 bases and the J segment 5 bases; nucleotides outside the gene matches: 8. Germline loops: CDR1 ENHRY, CDR2 SYGVKD. The CDR3 bases are TGTGCCATCGGCCAGGGGGCGGCCCACAATGAGCAGTTCTTC. This translates into CAIGQGAAHNEQFF.

The V and J genes are TRBV9 and TRBJ2-7; no firm D call. The V gene's germline CDR1 is SGDLS and CDR2 YYNGEE. V was pared by 0 bases and J by 0 bases, with 10 bases between. CDR3 length equals 15 residues. The CDR3: CASSVGGDISYEQYF. Here the CDR3 DNA reads TGTGCCAGCAGCGTAGGCGGCGATATCTCCTACGAGCAGTACTTC.

The chain uses TRBV19 and TRBJ1-5; 7 nucleotides align to TRBD1. This CDR3 region has 15 residues. Germline assignment: CDR1 LNHDA and CDR2 SQIVND (reference sequence). V dropped 6 bases and J dropped 5; count of bases not matched to a gene: 10. The CDR3 DNA reads as TGTGCCAGTAGGCCTACGGGGACAGCTCATCAGCCCCAGCATTTT. Its translation is CASRPTGTAHQPQHF.

This chain connects TRBV6-6 to TRBJ1-5; 7 nucleotides match TRBD1. The CDR3 is 16 residues long. J gave up 3 bases and V 6 bases, and 11 bases lay outside the gene matches. The germline V gene has CDR1 MNHNY and CDR2 SVGAGI (reference sequence). This CDR3 is CASSPRQGTVNQPQHF. As DNA, the CDR3 is TGTGCCAGCAGCCCAAGACAGGGTACGGTCAATCAGCCCCAGCATTTT.

The V and J genes are TRBV30 and TRBJ2-4; the D gene is possibly TRBD1 (5 bases). Germline CDR1 is GTSNPN and CDR2 is SVGIG (reference sequence). V lost 5 bases and J lost 3, with 11 bases in between. The CDR3 consists of 13 residues. The CDR3 nucleotides are TGTGCCTGGGGAAGGGGTATCAAAAACATTCAGTACTTC. Protein: CAWGRGIKNIQYF.